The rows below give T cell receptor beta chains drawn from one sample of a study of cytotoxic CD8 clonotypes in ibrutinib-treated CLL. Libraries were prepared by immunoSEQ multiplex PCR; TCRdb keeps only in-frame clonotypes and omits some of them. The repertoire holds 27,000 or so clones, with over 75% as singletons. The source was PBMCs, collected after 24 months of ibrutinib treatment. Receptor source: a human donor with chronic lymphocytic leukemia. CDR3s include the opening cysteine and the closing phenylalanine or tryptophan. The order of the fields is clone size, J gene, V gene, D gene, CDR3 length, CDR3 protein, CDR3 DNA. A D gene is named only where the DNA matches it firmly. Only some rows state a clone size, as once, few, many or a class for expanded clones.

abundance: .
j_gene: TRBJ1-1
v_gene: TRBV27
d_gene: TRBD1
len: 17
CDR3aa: CASSYRQGSSLNTEAFF
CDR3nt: TGTGCCAGCAGTTACCGACAGGGTTCAAGTCTTAACACTGAAGCTTTCTTT

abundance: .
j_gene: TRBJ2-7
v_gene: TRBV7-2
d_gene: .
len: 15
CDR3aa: CASSSKSGTHYEQYF
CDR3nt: TGTGCCAGCAGCTCGAAATCCGGGACTCACTACGAGCAGTACTTC

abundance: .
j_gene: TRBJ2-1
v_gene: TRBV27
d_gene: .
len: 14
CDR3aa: CASSLSPGYNEQFF
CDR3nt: TGTGCCAGCAGTTTATCCCCTGGGTACAATGAGCAGTTCTTC

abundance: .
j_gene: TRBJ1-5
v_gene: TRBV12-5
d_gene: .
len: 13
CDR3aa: CASGQRVGQPQHF
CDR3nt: TGTGCTAGTGGCCAGCGGGTCGGTCAGCCCCAGCATTTT

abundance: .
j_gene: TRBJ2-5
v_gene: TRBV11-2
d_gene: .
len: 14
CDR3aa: CASSLDPGQETQYF
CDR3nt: TGTGCCAGCAGCTTAGATCCCGGGCAAGAGACCCAGTACTTC

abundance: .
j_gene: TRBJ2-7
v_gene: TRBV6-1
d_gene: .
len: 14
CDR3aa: CASSSGTFAYEQYF
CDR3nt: TGTGCCAGTTCCTCCGGGACGTTTGCCTACGAGCAGTACTTC

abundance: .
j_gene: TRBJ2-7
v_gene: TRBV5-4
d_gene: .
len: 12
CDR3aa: CASSLDFYEQYF
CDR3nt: TGTGCCAGCAGCCTGGACTTCTACGAGCAGTACTTC

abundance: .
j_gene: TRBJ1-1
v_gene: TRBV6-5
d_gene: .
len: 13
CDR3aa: CASMPQSGTEAFF
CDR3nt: TGTGCCAGCATGCCACAGTCGGGCACTGAAGCTTTCTTT

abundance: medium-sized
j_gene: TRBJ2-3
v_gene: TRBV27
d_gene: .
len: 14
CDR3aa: CASSLYGGRDTQYF
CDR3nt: TGTGCCAGCAGTTTATACGGGGGAAGGGATACGCAGTATTTT

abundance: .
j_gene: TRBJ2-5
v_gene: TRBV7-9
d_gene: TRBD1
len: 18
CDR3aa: CASSLGDRGSGAGETQYF
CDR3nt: TGTGCCAGCAGCTTAGGAGACAGGGGGTCGGGGGCCGGCGAGACCCAGTACTTC

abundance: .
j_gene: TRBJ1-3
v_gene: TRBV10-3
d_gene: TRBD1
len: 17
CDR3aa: CAIRGWDRIDSGNTIYF
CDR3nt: TGTGCCATCAGAGGGTGGGACAGGATCGACTCTGGAAACACCATATATTTT

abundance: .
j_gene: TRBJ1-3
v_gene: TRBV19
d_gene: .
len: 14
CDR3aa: CASSIVGAGNTIYF
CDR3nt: TGTGCCAGTAGTATTGTGGGGGCTGGAAACACCATATATTTT

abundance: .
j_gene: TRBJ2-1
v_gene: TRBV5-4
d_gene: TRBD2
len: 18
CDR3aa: CASSSDVAGGPFYNEQFF
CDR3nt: TGTGCCAGCAGCTCCGATGTAGCGGGGGGGCCTTTCTACAATGAGCAGTTCTTC

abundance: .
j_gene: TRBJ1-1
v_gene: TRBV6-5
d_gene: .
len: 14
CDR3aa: CASSAGEYSAEAFF
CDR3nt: TGTGCCAGCAGTGCAGGGGAATATAGCGCTGAAGCTTTCTTT

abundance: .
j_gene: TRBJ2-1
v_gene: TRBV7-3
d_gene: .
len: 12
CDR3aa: CASSPGRNEQFF
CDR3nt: TGTGCCAGCAGCCCAGGTCGTAATGAGCAGTTCTTC

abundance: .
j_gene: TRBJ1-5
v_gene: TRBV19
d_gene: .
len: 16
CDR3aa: CASSRRAPGGNQPQHF
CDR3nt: TGTGCCAGTAGTCGTAGGGCCCCGGGGGGCAATCAGCCCCAGCATTTT

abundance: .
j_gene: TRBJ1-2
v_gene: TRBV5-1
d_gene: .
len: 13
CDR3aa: CASSLHPNYGYTF
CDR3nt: TGCGCCAGCAGCTTGCATCCTAACTATGGCTACACCTTC

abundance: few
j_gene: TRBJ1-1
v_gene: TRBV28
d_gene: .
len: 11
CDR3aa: CASGRNTEAFF
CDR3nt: TGTGCCAGCGGACGGAACACTGAAGCTTTCTTT

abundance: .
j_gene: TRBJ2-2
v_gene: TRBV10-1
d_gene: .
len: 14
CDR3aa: CASRDPGGTGELFF
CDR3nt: TGCGCCAGCAGAGACCCCGGTGGCACCGGGGAGCTGTTTTTT

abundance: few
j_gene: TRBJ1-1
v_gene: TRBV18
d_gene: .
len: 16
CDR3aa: CASSPPLGTENTEAFF
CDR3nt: TGTGCCAGCTCACCACCATTGGGCACAGAGAACACTGAAGCTTTCTTT

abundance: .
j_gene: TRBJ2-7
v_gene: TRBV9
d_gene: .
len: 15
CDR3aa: CASSPRGGGADEQYF
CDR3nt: TGTGCCAGCAGCCCCCGGGGAGGGGGGGCAGATGAGCAGTACTTC

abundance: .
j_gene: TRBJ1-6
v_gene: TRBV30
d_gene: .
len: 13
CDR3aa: CAWTQDPSSPLHF
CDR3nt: TGTGCCTGGACCCAGGACCCAAGTTCACCCCTCCACTTT

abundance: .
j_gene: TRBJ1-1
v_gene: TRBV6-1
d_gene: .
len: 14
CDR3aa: CASKGRSLNTEAFF
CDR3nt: TGTGCCAGCAAGGGCAGATCCTTGAACACTGAAGCTTTCTTT

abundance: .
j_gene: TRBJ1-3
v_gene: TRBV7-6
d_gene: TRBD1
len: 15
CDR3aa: CASSGDRSSGNTIYF
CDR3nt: TGTGCCAGCAGCGGGGACAGGTCATCTGGAAACACCATATATTTT

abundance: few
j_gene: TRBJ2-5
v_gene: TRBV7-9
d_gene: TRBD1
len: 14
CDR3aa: CASQIQGVIETQYF
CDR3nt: TGTGCCAGCCAAATTCAGGGGGTGATAGAGACCCAGTACTTC

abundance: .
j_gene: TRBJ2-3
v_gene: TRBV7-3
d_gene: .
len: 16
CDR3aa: CASSQSGPQLTDTQYF
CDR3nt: TGTGCCAGCAGCCAGAGCGGACCCCAACTCACAGATACGCAGTATTTT

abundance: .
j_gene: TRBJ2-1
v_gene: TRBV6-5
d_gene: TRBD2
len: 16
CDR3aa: CASSSRASGGMDEQFF
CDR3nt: TGTGCCAGCAGTTCCCGGGCTAGCGGGGGGATGGATGAGCAGTTCTTC

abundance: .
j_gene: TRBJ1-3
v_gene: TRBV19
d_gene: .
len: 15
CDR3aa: CASSAAAGRGNTIYF
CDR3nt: TGTGCCAGTAGTGCCGCGGCCGGAAGAGGAAACACCATATATTTT

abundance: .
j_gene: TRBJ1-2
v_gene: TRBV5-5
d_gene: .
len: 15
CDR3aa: CASSLDLTASYGYTF
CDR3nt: TGTGCCAGCAGCCTCGACTTGACAGCTTCCTATGGCTACACCTTC

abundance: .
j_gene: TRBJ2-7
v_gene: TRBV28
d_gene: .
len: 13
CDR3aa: CASRPGSTYEQYF
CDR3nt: TGTGCCAGCAGACCAGGGTCGACCTACGAGCAGTACTTC